Here is one TCR beta chain with its context. The CDR3 length is 13 residues. Germline V gives CDR1 GTSNPN, CDR2 SVGIG (reference sequence). Trimming stripped 5 bases from V and 3 bases from J, with 13 bases between. Participant-reported clinical history was the basis for cohort assignment. These data are taken from a study of blood T cell repertoires in COVID-19. Study in general: Acute-phase and convalescent COVID-19 samples originated in the United States, Italy and Spain.

Methods used by the authors: Using reference gene primer amplification, nucleated cell counts were estimated. Measured with immunoSEQ multiplex PCR; TCRdb has only the in-frame clones, and not every one. From that table come the V and J calls and clone size; the DNA was used to work out D and trimming. The repertoire holds approximately 160,000 clones, around 84% seen once, with around 5.9% in the top ten. Input material: PBMCs or T cells enriched from blood (not recorded which). This sequence originates from a man between 35 and 55 years old who had recovered from COVID-19. The chain links TRBV30 to TRBJ1-2; weak D call: TRBD1 (6 bases). CDR3 bases: TGTGCCTGGGGTCAGGGGTCTTACTATGGCTACACCTTC. Amino acids: CAWGQGSYYGYTF.